Listed here are 28 T cell receptor beta chains from one sample, sequenced in a study of T cell responses to AZD1222 COVID-19 vaccine. The assay was immunoSEQ multiplex PCR, and TCRdb's table has in-frame clones only and misses some. The data hold 90,000 to 120,000 clones, with 89% observed a single time. Sequencing used peripheral blood, obtained on day 0 of AZD1222 vaccination. These receptors all stem from an adult in good health.

V is TRBV19 and J is TRBJ2-1; D is possibly TRBD2 (5 bases). Per germline, CDR1 LNHDA and CDR2 SQIVND (reference sequence). This CDR3 region has 15 residues. Between the trimmed V and J ends, which lost 3 bases and 2 bases, there was a span of 11 bases. The CDR3 DNA reads as TGTGCCAGTAGTATGGCGACTACTCCCTACAATGAGCAGTTCTTC. Translation: CASSMATTPYNEQFF.

The chain carries TRBV21-1 and TRBJ1-5; TRBD1 is the table's D call, not checked against the DNA. TRBV21-1 is labeled a pseudogene. The CDR3 contains 11 residues. The DNA for the CDR3 is TGTGCCAGCCAGGGATGTCAGCCCCAGCATTTT. This encodes CASQGCQPQHF.

The chain is built from TRBV7-6 and TRBJ2-7; 9 bases line up with TRBD1. V was clipped by 4 bases and J by 3 bases; unmatched bases: 10. Per germline, CDR1 SGHVS and CDR2 FNYEAQ. The CDR3 is made up of 16 amino acids. In DNA, the CDR3 is TGTGCCAGCAGCTCCCAAAATCCGGGACAGGGCTACGAGCAGTACTTC. Amino acid sequence: CASSSQNPGQGYEQYF.

The chain uses TRBV7-8 and TRBJ1-2; D call uncertain. Germline V lookup: CDR1 SGHVS, CDR2 FQNEAQ. The CDR3 covers 14 residues. Trimming stripped 4 bases from V and 8 bases from J, with 17 bases between. The CDR3 region has the DNA TGTGCCAGCAGCTCAAGATTGGCTATGTGGGGCTACACCTTC. It is translated as CASSSRLAMWGYTF.

This sequence joins TRBV3-1 (or the pseudogene TRBV3-2) and TRBJ1-1; TRBD1 is a possible D gene (5 bases). The CDR3 consists of 15 residues. Germline CDR1 and CDR2: LGHDT and YNNKEL (reference sequence). With 4 bases removed from V and 2 bases from J, the gap between germline ends came to 14 bases. The CDR3 here is CASSPLGGVNTEAFF. DNA for the CDR3: TGTGCCAGCAGCCCGCTAGGAGGGGTAAACACTGAAGCTTTCTTT.

Here the CDR3 reads CASSLEAGGLYGYTF. In nucleotides, the CDR3 is TGTGCCAGCAGCTTAGAGGCAGGGGGCCTCTATGGCTACACCTTC. The chain is built from TRBV7-2 and TRBJ1-2; 8 nucleotides agree with TRBD1. CDR1 and CDR2 (germline): SGHTA, FQGNSA. Trimming took 1 base from V and 4 from J; bases not matched to a gene: 5. This CDR3 has 15 residues.

This chain joins TRBV3-1 (or the pseudogene TRBV3-2) and TRBJ1-2; TRBD1 might be the D (6 bases). Trimming removed 3 bases at V and 1 base at J, with 9 bases between. The CDR3 covers 14 residues. From germline, CDR1 is LGHDT and CDR2 YNNKEL (reference sequence). CDR3 in DNA: TGTGCCAGCAGCCAGGCGACAGGTAACTATGGCTACACCTTC. It yields the protein CASSQATGNYGYTF.

V gene TRBV7-9 combines with J gene TRBJ2-2; D is unclear. Germline-derived CDR1 and CDR2 are SEHNR and FQNEAQ (reference sequence). CDR3 length: 14 residues. V was trimmed by 1 base and J by 5 bases, leaving 8 bases between them. The CDR3 region is CASSLVLGTGELFF. CDR3 in DNA: TGTGCCAGCAGCTTAGTACTCGGTACCGGGGAGCTGTTTTTT. Full variable domain (missing parts from reference TRBV7-9 and TRBJ2-2): DTGVSQNPRHKITKRGQNVTFRCDPISEHNRLYWYRQTLGQGPEFLTYFQNEAQLEKSRLLSDRFSAERPKGSFSTLEIQRTEQGDSAMYLCASSLVLGTGELFFGEGSRLTVL.

This clone has more than one count but fewer than ten. The chain has TRBV29-1 and TRBJ2-3; TRBD2 matches 11 bases. CDR1 and CDR2 from the germline V gene are SQVTM and ANQGSEA. The CDR3 has 14 amino acids. V was pared by 7 bases and J by 4 bases, with 7 bases of the junction left unmatched. CDR3 loop: CSGETSGDPDTQYF. For the CDR3, the DNA is TGCAGCGGGGAGACTAGCGGGGACCCAGATACGCAGTATTTT.

This rearrangement joins TRBV2 to TRBJ1-1, with 9 bases fitting TRBD1. V gave up 7 bases and J gave up 5 bases; unmatched junction bases: 8. Germline loops: CDR1 SNHLY, CDR2 FYNNEI. This CDR3 has 14 amino acids. CDR3 sequence reads: CASTGQGSRTEAFF. In DNA, the CDR3 is TGTGCCAGCACGGGACAGGGTTCACGGACTGAAGCTTTCTTT.

The J gene is TRBJ1-4, the V gene TRBV10-2; tentative D call: TRBD1 (6 bases). Deletions cut 6 bases from V and 6 bases from J, with 20 bases between. Per the germline V gene, CDR1 is WSHSY and CDR2 is SAAADI. The CDR3 is made up of 16 amino acids. As DNA, the CDR3 is TGCGCCAGCAGGGGAGGGGGTGGGGCTGGTGATGAAAAACTGTTTTTT. Translation gives CASRGGGGAGDEKLFF.

This chain uses TRBV14 with TRBJ2-6; D is unresolved. V was clipped by 4 bases and J by 1 base, with 5 bases between them. Germline CDR1 SGHDN, CDR2 FVKESK. This CDR3 has 14 amino acids. The CDR3 sequence is CASSPRSGANVLTF. The CDR3 region has the DNA TGTGCCAGCAGCCCCCGGTCTGGGGCCAACGTCCTGACTTTC. Full variable domain (missing parts from reference TRBV14 and TRBJ2-6): EAGVTQFPSHSVIEKGQTVTLRCDPISGHDNLYWYRRVMGKEIKFLLHFVKESKQDESGMPNNRFLAERTGGTYSTLKVQPAELEDSGVYFCASSPRSGANVLTFGAGSRLTVL.

This clone was detected only a few times. The V gene is TRBV7-2, the J gene TRBJ1-2, with 8 positions matching TRBD1. V lost 1 base, J lost 5 bases, and 3 bases stayed unmatched. Germline V CDR1 and CDR2: SGHTA, FQGNSA. The CDR3 totals 14 residues. This CDR3 is CASSLVGTGYGYTF. DNA of the CDR3: TGTGCCAGCAGCTTAGTAGGGACAGGTTATGGCTACACCTTC.

CDR3 residues: CASSTRDRVGYGYTF. The CDR3 DNA follows: TGTGCCAGCAGCACCCGGGACAGGGTTGGCTATGGCTACACCTTC. V is TRBV7-8 and J is TRBJ1-2; 9 bases are shared with TRBD1. The germline gives CDR1 SGHVS, CDR2 FQNEAQ. The CDR3 runs to 15 residues. Unmatched junction bases numbered 8, after V lost 5 bases and J lost 4 bases.

This clone has just one count. The CDR3, as DNA: TGCGCCAGCAGCTACAACCCGTGGGGGGACAATGAGCAGTTCTTC. Protein sequence: CASSYNPWGDNEQFF. This chain joins TRBV5-1 and TRBJ2-1; D perhaps matches TRBD2 (6 bases). This CDR3 is 15 amino acids long. Germline V lookup: CDR1 SGHRS, CDR2 YFSETQ. Trimming shortened V by 3 bases and J by 5 bases, and 15 bases separated the two germline ends. Combining the CDR3 with reference TRBV5-1 and TRBJ2-1 gives the whole variable domain KAGVTQTPRYLIKTRGQQVTLSCSPISGHRSVSWYQQTPGQGLQFLFEYFSETQRNKGNFPGRFSGRQFSNSRSEMNVSTLELGDSALYLCASSYNPWGDNEQFFGPGTRLTVL.

The rearrangement uses TRBV7-8 and TRBJ2-1; either TRBD1 or TRBD2 may supply D (5 bases each). Per the germline V gene, CDR1 is SGHVS and CDR2 is FQNEAQ. V was shortened by 5 bases and J by 8 bases, with 19 bases between the two germline ends. This CDR3 has 15 residues. CDR3: CASSPLWLVGDEQFF. CDR3 in DNA: TGTGCCAGCAGCCCATTGTGGCTAGTGGGGGATGAGCAGTTCTTC.

The chain recombines TRBV10-1 with TRBJ2-1; the D is unclear. Germline CDR1 WNHNN, CDR2 SYGVQD (reference sequence). Trimming pared 2 bases from V and 7 bases from J, leaving 9 bases between. The CDR3 is made up of 13 amino acids. CDR3 amino acids: CASSEETYNEQFF. Written as DNA, the CDR3 is TGCGCCAGCAGTGAGGAGACTTATAATGAGCAGTTCTTC.

The chain carries TRBV11-2 and TRBJ2-7; D gene unclear. This CDR3 contains 12 residues. The V gene lost 2 bases and the J gene lost 4 bases, with 6 bases spanning the gap. CDR1 and CDR2 (germline): SGHAT, FQNNGV. The CDR3 here is CASSLIEYEQYF. CDR3 bases: TGTGCCAGCAGCTTAATAGAGTACGAGCAGTACTTC.

The chain couples TRBV27 to TRBJ1-2; 7 bases are a match to TRBD1. Per germline, CDR1 MNHEY and CDR2 SMNVEV (reference sequence). CDR3 length equals 16 residues. The V and J ends lost 6 bases and 2 bases, in that order; junction bases with no gene match: 12. CDR3 region: CASSPTGVPPNYGYTF. CDR3 sequence (DNA): TGTGCCAGCAGCCCCACAGGGGTGCCGCCAAACTATGGCTACACCTTC.

The DNA of the CDR3 is TGTGCCAGTAGCGAGGGGGGCGGAGAGACCCAGTACTTC. Its protein product is CASSEGGGETQYF. The chain joins TRBV19 to TRBJ2-5; TRBD1 or TRBD2 may be the D gene (6 bases each). CDR3 length: 13 residues. From germline, CDR1 is LNHDA and CDR2 SQIVND (reference sequence). V lost 6 bases and J lost 4, with 12 bases in between.

The chain uses TRBV7-2 and TRBJ2-7, with D possibly being TRBD1 (6 bases). The CDR3 has 14 residues. Between the trimmed V and J ends, which lost 9 bases and 7 bases, there was a span of 22 bases. Germline CDR1 SGHTA, CDR2 FQGNSA. The CDR3 bases are TGTGCCAGTTCGCCCCAGGGGAGTCCTTGGGAGCAGTACTTC. Protein product: CASSPQGSPWEQYF.

This rearrangement joins TRBV9 to TRBJ1-1; D gene uncertain. The V gene's germline CDR1 is SGDLS and CDR2 YYNGEE. The CDR3 extends over 13 amino acids. The V end was cut by 0 bases, the J end by 0 bases, with 3 bases between. The CDR3 sequence is CASSVVVNTEAFF. The CDR3 region has the DNA TGTGCCAGCAGCGTAGTTGTGAACACTGAAGCTTTCTTT.

V and J are TRBV12-3 or TRBV12-4 and TRBJ1-1; 7 bases line up with TRBD1. Germline trimming cut 3 bases from V and 4 bases from J; bases unmatched to any gene: 2. This CDR3 is built from 13 residues. The CDR3 DNA is TGTGCCAGCAGTTTCGACAGGGTCACTGAAGCTTTCTTT. It is translated as CASSFDRVTEAFF.

The gene calls are TRBV6-1 and TRBJ1-6, with D maybe TRBD1 (6 bases). Germline V gene lookup returns CDR1 MNHNS and CDR2 SASEGT. Trimming removed 2 bases at V and 9 bases at J, with 17 bases between. CDR3 length equals 16 residues. DNA of the CDR3: TGTGCCAGCAGTGAAACTCGGGGGGCTGCGGTTTCACCCCTCCACTTT. It yields the protein CASSETRGAAVSPLHF.

This chain uses TRBV3-1 (or the pseudogene TRBV3-2) with TRBJ1-1, with D possibly TRBD1 on 5 matching bases. Germline lookup yields CDR1 LGHDT and CDR2 YNNKEL (reference sequence). CDR3 length: 17 residues. Trimming removed 2 bases from V and 0 bases from J, with 16 bases in between. This CDR3 reads CASSQNMGQLMNTEAFF. DNA of the CDR3: TGTGCCAGCAGCCAAAATATGGGGCAGTTAATGAACACTGAAGCTTTCTTT.

The J gene is TRBJ2-2, the V gene TRBV27, with D tentatively TRBD1 (5 bases). With 4 bases removed from V and 5 bases from J, the gap between germline ends came to 11 bases. Per germline, CDR1 MNHEY and CDR2 SMNVEV (reference sequence). This CDR3 has 14 amino acids. CDR3 DNA sequence: TGTGCCAGCAGTTCCCAGGGCCGGACCGGGGAGCTGTTTTTT. Its translation: CASSSQGRTGELFF.

The rearrangement joins TRBV18 to TRBJ1-1; no reliable D call. The V and J ends lost 5 bases and 5 bases respectively, with 15 bases between them. Germline assignment: CDR1 KGHSH and CDR2 LQKENI. The CDR3 covers 14 residues. The CDR3 loop is CASSTLNSATEAFF. For the CDR3, the DNA is TGTGCCAGCTCAACTTTGAATTCTGCGACTGAAGCTTTCTTT.

The chain links TRBV2 to TRBJ2-3; 7 positions match TRBD2. CDR1 is SNHLY and CDR2 is FYNNEI in the germline V gene. The V segment lost 5 bases and the J segment 6 bases; nucleotides outside the gene matches: 14. There are 16 residues in the CDR3. In nucleotides, the CDR3 is TGTGCCAGCAGTTTCCACCTACTAGTGGGGGGGGATACGCAGTATTTT. This sequence encodes CASSFHLLVGGDTQYF.